This is a list of T cell receptor beta chains from one sample in a study of cytomegalovirus exposure and HLA in healthy donors. Sequencing was performed with immunoSEQ multiplex PCR; in TCRdb, only in-frame clones are kept and a portion is missing. Of about 140,000 clones detected, about three quarters appear once; the ten largest clones hold 1.5% to 2%. The specimen was PBMCs. The receptors stem from a woman aged 25 to 39 in good health and CMV-seronegative. Both conserved end residues are part of each CDR3. A D gene is named only where the DNA matches it firmly. Clone size is not always given. Where it is, it says once, few, many or a class for expanded clones.

V	size	J	D	DNA	CDR3
TRBV9	-	TRBJ2-3	-	TGTGCCAGCAGCCCCAGTACAGATACGCAGTATTTT	CASSPSTDTQYF
TRBV5-4	-	TRBJ2-1	-	TGTGCCAGCGGCAGGGGGGCGGGAGGACTTGCCTACAATGAGCAGTTCTTC	CASGRGAGGLAYNEQFF
TRBV28	once	TRBJ2-2	-	TGTGCCAGCAGTTTACGGGAAGTCGGGTCAGGGGCCGACGGGGAGCTGTTTTTT	CASSLREVGSGADGELFF
TRBV7-9	-	TRBJ1-1	-	TGTGCCAGCAGCTTATTCGGGGGGAACACTGAAGCTTTCTTT	CASSLFGGNTEAFF
TRBV6-1	few	TRBJ2-5	-	TGTGCCAGCTGCCCCACGGTAGCCCAAGTATCCCAGTACTTC	CASCPTVAQVSQYF
TRBV5-6	-	TRBJ1-2	-	TGTGCCAGCAGCTTGACAGGGAAGGGGAACTATGGCTACACCTTC	CASSLTGKGNYGYTF
TRBV28	few	TRBJ2-3	TRBD2	TGTGCCAGCCTCGGGGCTAGCGGGACCCGTTACACAGATACGCAGTATTTT	CASLGASGTRYTDTQYF
TRBV28	-	TRBJ2-3	-	TGTGCCAGCAGTCTCCTAGATTCTAGCACAGATACGCAGTATTTT	CASSLLDSSTDTQYF
TRBV5-6	-	TRBJ2-7	-	TGTGCCAGCAGCCCAATTCCCGGTTCCGCCGGTTACGAGCAGTACTTC	CASSPIPGSAGYEQYF
TRBV6-1	few	TRBJ2-7	-	TGTGCCAGCAGTGGTGGCGGAAGCTCCTACGAGCAGTACTTC	CASSGGGSSYEQYF
TRBV6-1	-	TRBJ2-3	TRBD1	TGTGCCAGCAGTGGATGGGACAGGGGGGGCACAGATACGCAGTATTTT	CASSGWDRGGTDTQYF
TRBV6-1	once	TRBJ1-3	-	TGTGCCAGCAGTGGTTTAGTTGGAAACACCATATATTTT	CASSGLVGNTIYF
TRBV11-3	-	TRBJ2-2	-	TGTGCCAGCAGCTTATTTAAGAGCGGGGAGCTGTTTTTT	CASSLFKSGELFF
TRBV9	-	TRBJ2-1	-	TGTGCCAGCAGCTTCGCCCCCCTCCTAGGCGGTGCCTACAATGAGCAGTTCTTC	CASSFAPLLGGAYNEQFF
TRBV4-2	few	TRBJ2-3	-	TGTGCCAGCAGCCCCGGTAGGGCAGGGAGCACAGATACGCAGTATTTT	CASSPGRAGSTDTQYF
TRBV7-8	-	TRBJ1-1	TRBD1	TGTGCCAGCAGCTTCAGGGGGGTGAACACTGAAGCTTTCTTT	CASSFRGVNTEAFF
TRBV11-2	once	TRBJ2-2	-	TGTGCCAGCAGCTTAGAATCTTCCGGGGAGCTGTTTTTT	CASSLESSGELFF
TRBV27	-	TRBJ2-6	-	TGTGCCAGCAGTTTCGGCGGGTCTGGGGCCAACGTCCTGACTTTC	CASSFGGSGANVLTF
TRBV10-3	-	TRBJ2-7	-	TGTGCCATCAGTGAGGGAATCAGGGGCCACGAGCAGTACTTC	CAISEGIRGHEQYF
TRBV5-1	-	TRBJ2-5	TRBD2	TGCGCCAGCAGCCGAGGACTAGCGGGTTCCCAAGAGACCCAGTACTTC	CASSRGLAGSQETQYF
TRBV25-1	-	TRBJ1-1	-	TGTGCCAGCCGAACAGGGTACACTGAAGCTTTCTTT	CASRTGYTEAFF
TRBV30	-	TRBJ1-1	-	TGTGCCTGGAAACGAGGACAGATCAACACTGAAGCTTTCTTT	CAWKRGQINTEAFF
TRBV12-5	-	TRBJ2-3	-	TGTGCTAGTGGTCGGAACGGGGGAGATACGCAGTATTTT	CASGRNGGDTQYF
TRBV11-2	few	TRBJ2-5	TRBD1	TGTGCCAGCAGGGCGACAGGGAGTCAAGAGACCCAGTACTTC	CASRATGSQETQYF
TRBV2	-	TRBJ2-1	TRBD2	TGTGCCAGCAGTGGCCTACCGGGACTAGCGGGGGACCAGTTCTTC	CASSGLPGLAGDQFF